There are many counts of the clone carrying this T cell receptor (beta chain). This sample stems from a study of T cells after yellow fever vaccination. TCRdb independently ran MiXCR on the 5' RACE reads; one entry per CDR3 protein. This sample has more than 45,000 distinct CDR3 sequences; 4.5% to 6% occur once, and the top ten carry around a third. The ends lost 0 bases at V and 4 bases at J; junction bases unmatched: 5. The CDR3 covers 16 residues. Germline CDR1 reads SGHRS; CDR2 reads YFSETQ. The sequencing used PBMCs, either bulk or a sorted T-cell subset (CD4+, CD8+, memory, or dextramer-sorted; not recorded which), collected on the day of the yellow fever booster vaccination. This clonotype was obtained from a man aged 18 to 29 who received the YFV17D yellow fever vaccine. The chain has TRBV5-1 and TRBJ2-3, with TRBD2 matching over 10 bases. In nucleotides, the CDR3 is TGCGCCAGCAGCTTGGGGGGACTAGCGCACGCAGATACGCAGTATTTT. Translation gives CASSLGGLAHADTQYF.